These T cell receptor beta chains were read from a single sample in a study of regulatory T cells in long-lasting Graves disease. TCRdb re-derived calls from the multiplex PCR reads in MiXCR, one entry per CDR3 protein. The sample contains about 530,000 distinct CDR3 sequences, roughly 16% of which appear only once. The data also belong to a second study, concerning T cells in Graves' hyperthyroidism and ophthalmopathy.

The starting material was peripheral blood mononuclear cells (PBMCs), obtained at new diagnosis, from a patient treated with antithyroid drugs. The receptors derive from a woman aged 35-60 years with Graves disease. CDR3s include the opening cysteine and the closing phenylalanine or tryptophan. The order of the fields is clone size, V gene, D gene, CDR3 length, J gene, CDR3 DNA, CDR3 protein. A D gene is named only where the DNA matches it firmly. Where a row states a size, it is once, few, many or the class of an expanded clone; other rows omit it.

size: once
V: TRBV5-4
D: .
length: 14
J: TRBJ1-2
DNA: TGTGCCAGCAGCTTGCAGGTCTCGAACTATGGCTACACCTTC
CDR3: CASSLQVSNYGYTF

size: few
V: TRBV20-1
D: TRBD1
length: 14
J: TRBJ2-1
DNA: TGCAGTGCTACTTCGGGACAGGGGCGGAATGAGCAGTTCTTC
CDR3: CSATSGQGRNEQFF

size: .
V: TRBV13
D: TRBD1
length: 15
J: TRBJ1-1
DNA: TGTGCCAGCAGCACCTCCGGGACAGGATACACTGAAGCTTTCTTT
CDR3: CASSTSGTGYTEAFF

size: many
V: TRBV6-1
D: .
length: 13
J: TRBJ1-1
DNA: TGTGCCAGCAGTGAATCCAGGGGCACTGAAGCTTTCTTT
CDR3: CASSESRGTEAFF

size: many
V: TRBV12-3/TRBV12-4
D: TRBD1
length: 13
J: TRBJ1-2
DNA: TGTGCCAGCAGCTTTACAGGGGGCATTGGCTACACCTTC
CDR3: CASSFTGGIGYTF

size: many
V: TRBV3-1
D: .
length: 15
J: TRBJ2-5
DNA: TGTGCCAGCAGTCCTACCCGGAACCCTCATGAGACCCAGTACTTC
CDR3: CASSPTRNPHETQYF

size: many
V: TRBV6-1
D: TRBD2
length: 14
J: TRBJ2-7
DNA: TGTGCCAGCAGTCGACTAGCGGGAGGCTACGAGCAGTACTTC
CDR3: CASSRLAGGYEQYF

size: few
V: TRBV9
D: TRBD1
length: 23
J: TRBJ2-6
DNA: TGTGCCAGCAGCGCCACACCGACAGGGGGCGGAACCAGAAGCCAATCTGGGGCCAACGTCCTGACTTTC
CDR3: CASSATPTGGGTRSQSGANVLTF

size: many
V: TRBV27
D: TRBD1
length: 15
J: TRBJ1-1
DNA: TGTGCCAGCAGTTTATCCCCAACAGGGGAGGCTGAAGCTTTCTTT
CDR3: CASSLSPTGEAEAFF

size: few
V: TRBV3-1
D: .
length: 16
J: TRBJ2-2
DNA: TGTGCCAGCAGCCAAGGTTCGGACACGAACACCGGGGAGCTGTTTTTT
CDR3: CASSQGSDTNTGELFF

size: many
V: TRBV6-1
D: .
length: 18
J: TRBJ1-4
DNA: TGTGCCAGCAGACGACAAAAAGGGTGGGGGGAGACTAATGAAAAACTGTTTTTT
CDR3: CASRRQKGWGETNEKLFF

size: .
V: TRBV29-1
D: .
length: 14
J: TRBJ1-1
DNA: TGCAGCGTTGAAGGTTCAAACCCGAACACTGAAGCTTTCTTT
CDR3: CSVEGSNPNTEAFF

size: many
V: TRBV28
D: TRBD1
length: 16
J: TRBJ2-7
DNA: TGCGCTACCGGGACAGATCATCCCGGACGCCTCTACGAGCAGTACTTC
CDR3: CATGTDHPGRLYEQYF

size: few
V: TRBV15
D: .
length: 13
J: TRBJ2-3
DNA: TGTGCCACCAGCAGAGACAGAGCAGATACGCAGTATTTT
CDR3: CATSRDRADTQYF

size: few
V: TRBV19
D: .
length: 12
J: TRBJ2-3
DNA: TGTGCCAGTACCAAGACGGGCTCTGCGCAGTATTTT
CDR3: CASTKTGSAQYF

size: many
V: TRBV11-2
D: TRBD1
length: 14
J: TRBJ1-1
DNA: TGTGCCAGCAGCTTAGAGAGACAGGGCAGTGAAGCTTTCTTT
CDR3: CASSLERQGSEAFF

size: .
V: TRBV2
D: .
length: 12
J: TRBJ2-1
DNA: TGTGCCAGCAGTGCCCGGGCCTATGAGCAGTTCTTC
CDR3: CASSARAYEQFF

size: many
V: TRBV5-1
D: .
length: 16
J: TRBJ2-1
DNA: TGCGCCAGCAGCCATCTCGGGGGACAGATCTACAATGAGCAGTTCTTC
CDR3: CASSHLGGQIYNEQFF

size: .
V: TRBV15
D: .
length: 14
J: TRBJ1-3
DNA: TGTGCCACCAGCAGGGCAGGCTCTGGAAACACCATATATTTT
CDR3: CATSRAGSGNTIYF